Following are 22 T cell receptor beta chains from one sample sequenced in a study of regulatory T cells in long-lasting Graves disease. iRepertoire HTBI primers and Arm-PCR of CDR3 regions built TCR beta libraries. TCRdb itself ran the multiplex PCR reads through MiXCR, one entry per CDR3 protein. The sample lists 350,000 to 450,000 distinct CDR3 sequences, about 15% seen once, with over 15% in the top ten. Time point in this sample: newly diagnosed GD, antithyroid drugs for less than 3 months. The TCR library was made from RNA extracted from PBMCs. The same data also contributed to another study, on T cells in Graves' hyperthyroidism and ophthalmopathy.

The specimen comprised peripheral blood mononuclear cells (PBMCs), sampled at new diagnosis, from a patient treated with antithyroid drugs. These receptors all stem from a woman between 25 and 40 years old with Graves disease.

This clonotype came up many times. The chain uses TRBV7-6 and TRBJ2-1, with 8 bases fitting TRBD2. This CDR3 spans 16 amino acids. The junction had 8 bases not matched to a gene; V was cut back by 5 bases and J by 2 bases. Germline V CDR1 and CDR2: SGHVS, FNYEAQ. CDR3 nucleotide sequence: TGTGCCAGCAGCCTGCAAGCGGGAGCCGCCTACAATGAGCAGTTCTTC. Protein sequence: CASSLQAGAAYNEQFF.

This clonotype was detected a few times. A read error is possible here, since a much larger clone lies one base away. The chain is built from TRBV2 and TRBJ2-1; D gene uncertain. The CDR3 sequence is 17 residues long. The germline gives CDR1 SNHLY, CDR2 FYNNEI. The CDR3 DNA reads TGTGCCAGCAGTGAAGCGCTGAGACGCAGAGGCTACAATGAGCAGTCCTTC. Its protein product is CASSEALRRRGYNEQSF.

This clonotype was recorded a few times. The J gene is TRBJ1-6, the V gene TRBV5-6; tentative D call: TRBD1 (6 bases). V was shortened by 1 base and J by 4 bases, with 12 bases between the two germline ends. CDR1 is SGHDT and CDR2 is YYEEEE in the germline V gene. The CDR3 totals 16 residues. The CDR3 loop reads CASSLKRTAYNSPLHF. The CDR3 bases are TGTGCCAGCAGCTTGAAGAGGACAGCTTATAATTCACCCCTCCACTTT.

This clonotype has ten or more counts. CDR3 protein: CASSPVVGGDTQYF. For the CDR3, the DNA is TGTGCCAGCAGTCCCGTTGTGGGAGGGGATACGCAGTATTTT. The chain is built from TRBV12-3 or TRBV12-4 and TRBJ2-3, with 7 bases lining up with TRBD2. The trim removed 5 bases at V and 6 bases at J, leaving 8 bases unmatched. The CDR3 has 14 residues.

This clonotype was recorded once. This may arise from a read error, as a much more abundant clone is one base away. The V call is TRBV27, the J call TRBJ1-1; D may be TRBD1 (5 bases). The V gene's germline CDR1 is MNHEY and CDR2 SMNVEV (reference sequence). CDR3 size: 16 residues. The chain's CDR3 is CASSLWGGEGNTEASF. DNA for the CDR3: TGTGCCAGCAGTTTATGGGGTGGGGAGGGGAACACTGAAGCTTCCTTT.

This sequence joins TRBV20-1 and TRBJ2-1; D is unresolved. Germline V gene lookup returns CDR1 DFQATT and CDR2 SNEGSKA (reference sequence). Trimming stripped 3 bases from V and 3 bases from J, with 12 bases between. The CDR3 has 14 amino acids. Written as DNA, the CDR3 is TGCAGTGCTAGTACACAGAGACACTACAATGAGCAGTTCTTC. It codes for CSASTQRHYNEQFF.

V gene TRBV7-3 combines with J gene TRBJ2-1; D is unclear. CDR1 is SGHTA, CDR2 FQGTGA, per germline. The V and J ends lost 2 bases and 5 bases respectively, with 7 bases between them. This CDR3 has 13 amino acids. As DNA, the CDR3 is TGTGCCAGCAGCTTAGGCGTAGACAATGAGCAGTTCTTC. Amino acids: CASSLGVDNEQFF.

The J gene is TRBJ1-2, the V gene TRBV6-1; TRBD1 agrees at 7 bases. The germline gives CDR1 MNHNS, CDR2 SASEGT. The CDR3 covers 15 residues. The trim removed 6 bases at V and 6 bases at J, leaving 13 bases unmatched. CDR3 loop: CASSQTRGQSDGYTF. The CDR3 DNA reads TGTGCCAGCAGCCAGACCAGGGGACAGTCGGATGGCTACACCTTC.

The rearrangement joins TRBV29-1 to TRBJ1-1; no clear D gene. CDR1 and CDR2 (germline): SQVTM, ANQGSEA. This CDR3 spans 11 amino acids. The V end was cut by 6 bases, the J end by 6 bases, with 11 bases between. In DNA, the CDR3 is TGCAGCGTAGGAAGCGGTGCTGAAGCTTTCTTT. Its protein product is CSVGSGAEAFF.

This clonotype was picked up a small number of times. This chain uses TRBV19 with TRBJ1-1, with no clear D. The CDR3 has 12 amino acids. Trimming removed 8 bases at V and 1 base at J, with 8 bases between. Looked up from germline, CDR1 is LNHDA and CDR2 is SQIVND (reference sequence). The CDR3 sequence is CASGIRNTEAFF. CDR3 nucleotides: TGTGCCAGTGGGATCCGGAACACTGAAGCTTTCTTT.

There are many counts of this clonotype. The chain carries TRBV7-3 and TRBJ2-1; 12 nucleotides align to TRBD1. The trim removed 8 bases at V and 8 bases at J, leaving 10 bases unmatched. This CDR3 contains 15 residues. The V gene's germline CDR1 is SGHTA and CDR2 FQGTGA. This chain's CDR3 is CASASGTGGRDEQFF. The CDR3 nucleotides are TGTGCCAGCGCCTCCGGGACAGGGGGCAGGGATGAGCAGTTCTTC.

This chain connects TRBV19 to TRBJ2-1; 13 bases are a match to TRBD2. J gave up 8 bases and V 5 bases, and 9 bases lay outside the gene matches. The CDR3 consists of 16 residues. CDR1 and CDR2 (germline): LNHDA, SQIVND (reference sequence). The CDR3 loop is CASSEAGTSGIYEQFF. The DNA of the CDR3 is TGTGCCAGTAGTGAAGCCGGGACTAGCGGGATATATGAGCAGTTCTTC. Using reference TRBV19 and TRBJ2-1 for the parts outside the CDR3, the full variable domain is DGGITQSPKYLFRKEGQNVTLSCEQNLNHDAMYWYRQDPGQGLRLIYYSQIVNDFQKGDIAEGYSVSREKKESFPLTVTSAQKNPTAFYLCASSEAGTSGIYEQFFGPGTRLTVL.

This clonotype was observed many times. This sequence joins TRBV11-3 and TRBJ2-5; 7 nucleotides align to TRBD2. This CDR3 has 14 residues. J lost 3 bases, V lost 1 base, and 2 bases had no gene match. Per germline, CDR1 SGHNT and CDR2 YENEEA. This CDR3 is CASSLVAGKETQYF. The DNA of the CDR3 is TGTGCCAGCAGCTTAGTAGCGGGCAAAGAGACCCAGTACTTC.

This clonotype was detected many times. V is TRBV12-3 or TRBV12-4 and J is TRBJ1-2, with TRBD1 as a possible D gene (5 bases). Trimming took 3 bases from V and 7 from J, leaving 9 bases between them. The CDR3 extends over 12 amino acids. The CDR3 nucleotides are TGTGCCAGCAGTTTCAGGGTTGGTGGCTACACCTTC. Translated: CASSFRVGGYTF.

About this clonotype itself: A much larger clone lies a single base off, so this may be a read error. The chain joins TRBV28 to TRBJ1-5; D unclear. The ends were cut back, 8 bases at V and 7 bases at J, with 21 bases in the middle. This CDR3 spans 15 amino acids. Germline values: CDR1 MDHEN, CDR2 SYDVKM. CDR3 sequence: CASRGGPGERQPQHF. In DNA form, the CDR3 reads TGTGCCAGCCGGGGAGGACCCGGGGAGAGGCAGCCCCAGCATTTT. Complete variable domain (other parts from reference TRBV28 and TRBJ1-5): DVKVTQSSRYLVKRTGEKVFLECVQDMDHENMFWYRQDPGLGLRLIYFSYDVKMKEKGDIPEGYSVSREKKERFSLILESASTNQTSMYLCASRGGPGERQPQHFGDGTRLSIL.

The CDR3: CASSKDLSYEQYF. CDR3 sequence (DNA): TGTGCCAGCAGTAAGGATCTCTCCTACGAGCAGTACTTC. The chain is built from TRBV27 and TRBJ2-7; D not resolved. Trimming stripped 5 bases from V and 0 bases from J, with 8 bases between. Per the germline V gene, CDR1 is MNHEY and CDR2 is SMNVEV (reference sequence). This CDR3 has 13 residues.

This clonotype was detected a few times. The CDR3 protein is CASSVVERGDTDTQYF. Here the CDR3 DNA reads TGTGCCAGCAGCGTAGTCGAGCGGGGGGACACAGATACGCAGTATTTT. This chain links TRBV9 with TRBJ2-3, with 9 nucleotides matching TRBD2. The CDR3 has 16 residues. CDR1 is SGDLS, CDR2 YYNGEE, per germline. V shed 0 bases, J shed 2 bases, and the junction held 4 bases outside the gene matches.

This clonotype has just a few counts. V gene TRBV6-1 combines with J gene TRBJ2-2; 8 bases are shared with TRBD1. The V segment lost 6 bases and the J segment 6 bases; nucleotides outside the gene matches: 12. Germline assignment: CDR1 MNHNS and CDR2 SASEGT. The CDR3 loop spans 16 amino acids. The CDR3 loop reads CASSLDRGRVAGELFF. The CDR3 nucleotides read TGTGCCAGCAGCCTAGACAGGGGCCGAGTTGCCGGGGAGCTGTTTTTT.

The chain links TRBV5-6 to TRBJ1-6, with 7 bases aligning to TRBD1. This CDR3 has 14 amino acids. The V and J ends lost 4 bases and 10 bases, in that order; junction bases with no gene match: 8. Germline assignment: CDR1 SGHDT and CDR2 YYEEEE. CDR3 DNA sequence: TGTGCCAGCAGCGGTACAGGGGAGGGATCACCCCTCCACTTT. Amino acids: CASSGTGEGSPLHF.

This clonotype was counted at least ten times. V gene TRBV5-5 combines with J gene TRBJ1-2; no firm D call. V lost 1 base to trimming and J lost 4 bases, with 11 bases between them. The CDR3 covers 14 residues. Germline CDR1 reads SGHKS; CDR2 reads YYEKEE (reference sequence). Written as DNA, the CDR3 is TGTGCCAGCAGCTTGCCAGAAGGCCTCTATGGCTACACCTTC. This codes for CASSLPEGLYGYTF.

This clonotype was seen repeatedly, ten times or more. The chain links TRBV20-1 to TRBJ2-5; 9 bases map to TRBD1. The trim removed 3 bases at V and 5 bases at J, leaving 7 bases unmatched. Germline values: CDR1 DFQATT, CDR2 SNEGSKA (reference sequence). The CDR3 loop spans 14 amino acids. CDR3 DNA: TGCAGTGCTAGGTCGACAGGGGGAAGGGAGACCCAGTACTTC. It codes for CSARSTGGRETQYF.

This clonotype was seen only a few times. The rearrangement uses TRBV4-1 and TRBJ2-1; 9 bases line up with TRBD2. V lost 4 bases and J lost 6; bases outside the gene matches: 10. The length of the CDR3 is 16 residues. Germline assignment: CDR1 MGHRA and CDR2 YSYEKL. In nucleotides, the CDR3 is TGCGCCAGCAGCCCCCAAGCGGGACTAGCTTCCAATGAGCAGTTCTTC. This encodes CASSPQAGLASNEQFF.